These 27 T cell receptor beta chains originate from one sample sequenced in a study of blood T cells in healthy people across ages. The second PCR ran about 6 to 11 cycles with a sample-barcoded 5' primer and J-beta primers. Via MiXCR, TCRdb re-called the 5' RACE reads, giving one row per CDR3 protein. The table records around 1.5 million distinct CDR3 sequences, around 39% of them present only once. Source material: blood. The receptors derive from a woman aged 18-29 years in good health.

This chain links TRBV6-5 with TRBJ1-2, with D possibly matching TRBD1 (5 bases). V gave up 2 bases and J gave up 4 bases, with 11 bases separating them. CDR1 and CDR2 from the germline V gene are MNHEY and SVGAGI. This CDR3 contains 14 residues. CDR3 region: CASSYGGDGYGYTF. The CDR3 region has the DNA TGTGCCAGCAGTTACGGGGGGGACGGCTATGGCTACACCTTC.

The rearrangement joins TRBV4-2 to TRBJ1-2; D gene unclear. V shed 4 bases and J shed 6 bases, with 18 bases lying between them. Germline CDR1 reads LGHNA; CDR2 reads YNFKEQ. CDR3 length: 15 residues. The CDR3 is CASSPTEGGDHGYTF. CDR3 coding DNA: TGTGCCAGCAGCCCTACGGAGGGTGGTGACCATGGCTACACCTTC.

This rearrangement joins TRBV6-1 to TRBJ2-2; 14 nucleotides align to TRBD2. CDR1 is MNHNS and CDR2 is SASEGT in the germline V gene. Trimming took 8 bases from V and 1 from J; bases not matched to a gene: 6. The CDR3 totals 17 residues. CDR3 region: CASGGLAGALNTGELFF. CDR3 bases: TGTGCCAGCGGGGGACTAGCGGGGGCCCTGAACACCGGGGAGCTGTTTTTT.

The chain has TRBV27 and TRBJ1-2; D is possibly TRBD1 (5 bases). This CDR3 has 16 residues. Germline lookup yields CDR1 MNHEY and CDR2 SMNVEV (reference sequence). Trimming shortened V by 2 bases and J by 8 bases, and 21 bases separated the two germline ends. The CDR3 here is CASSLHGTRTGGGYTF. The CDR3 coding sequence is TGTGCCAGCAGTTTACACGGAACCCGCACAGGAGGGGGCTACACCTTC.

In its sample, this clonotype was seen a few times. The rearrangement links TRBV3-1 to TRBJ2-2; D is ambiguous. This CDR3 spans 16 amino acids. V shed 4 bases and J shed 3 bases, with 15 bases lying between them. Germline CDR1 is LGHDT and CDR2 is YNNKEL (reference sequence). As DNA, the CDR3 is TGTGCCAGCAGCCCCCTTGAGGAGTACGACACCGGGGAGCTGTTTTTT. Its translation is CASSPLEEYDTGELFF.

The sample holds a few counts of this clonotype. The CDR3 DNA is TGCAGTGCTAGCGAGTACAATGAGCAGTTCTTC. The encoded protein is CSASEYNEQFF. V gene TRBV20-1 combines with J gene TRBJ2-1; D remains unclear. The CDR3 is made up of 11 amino acids. Germline V lookup: CDR1 DFQATT, CDR2 SNEGSKA (reference sequence). Trimming took 3 bases from V and 4 from J, leaving 4 bases between them.

This clonotype came up a few times. The chain combines TRBV9 with TRBJ2-6; 9 positions match TRBD1. Germline lookup yields CDR1 SGDLS and CDR2 YYNGEE. The CDR3 runs 17 residues. V shed 0 bases, J shed 2 bases, and the junction held 3 bases outside the gene matches. CDR3: CASSVVGTGTGANVLTF. In DNA, the CDR3 is TGTGCCAGCAGCGTAGTTGGGACAGGGACTGGGGCCAACGTCCTGACTTTC.

On this clonotype itself: An end of the junction differs from the germline gene, which may be a read error. This chain uses TRBV28 with TRBJ2-7; the D gene is possibly TRBD2 (6 bases). The CDR3 has 15 amino acids. Germline-derived CDR1 and CDR2 are MDHEN and SYDVKM. In DNA, the CDR3 is TGTACCAGCAGTTTTAATCCCGGGGGTATCGGCGAGCGGTACTTC. Protein product: CTSSFNPGGIGERYF.

The chain joins TRBV12-3 or TRBV12-4 to TRBJ2-5, with 12 bases lining up with TRBD1. Trimming removed 5 bases from V and 3 bases from J; junction bases left unmatched: 13. The CDR3 contains 18 residues. CDR3 region: CASSPSRDRGLGEETQYF. The CDR3 nucleotides are TGTGCCAGCAGTCCGTCCCGGGACAGGGGGCTCGGTGAAGAGACCCAGTACTTC.

The chain recombines TRBV28 with TRBJ2-1, with 12 bases identical to TRBD2. The CDR3 consists of 17 residues. V was pared by 8 bases and J by 8 bases, with 16 bases of the junction left unmatched. The germline V gene encodes CDR1 MDHEN and CDR2 SYDVKM. CDR3 sequence (DNA): TGTGCCAGCTCCGGTCTAGCGGGGGGGCCGTCTAAAGATGAGCAGTTCTTC. It specifies CASSGLAGGPSKDEQFF.

This clonotype was detected only a few times. The V call is TRBV6-6, the J call TRBJ1-2; 8 nucleotides match TRBD1. Germline CDR1 and CDR2: MNHNY and SVGAGI (reference sequence). V shed 6 bases, J shed 7 bases, and the junction held 10 bases outside the gene matches. The CDR3 is 14 residues long. CDR3 sequence reads: CASSSHGQGGGYTF. The CDR3 nucleotides read TGTGCCAGCAGCTCTCATGGACAGGGTGGTGGCTACACCTTC.

This clonotype was found a few times. This rearrangement joins TRBV14 to TRBJ1-2, with 9 positions matching TRBD1. The CDR3 is 15 amino acids. V trimming: 0 bases; J trimming: 5 bases; junction bases outside the gene matches: 4. Looked up from germline, CDR1 is SGHDN and CDR2 is FVKESK. Here the CDR3 reads CASSQETGGDYGYTF. The CDR3 DNA is TGTGCCAGCAGCCAAGAAACAGGGGGCGATTATGGCTACACCTTC.

Points on this clonotype: A much larger clone sits a single nucleotide away, making a read error possible. The chain is built from TRBV7-8 and TRBJ1-4; 9 bases align to TRBD1. Germline V lookup: CDR1 SGHVS, CDR2 FQNEAQ. The CDR3 extends over 15 amino acids. V was pared by 6 bases and J by 1 base, with 3 bases of the junction left unmatched. The CDR3 DNA sequence: TGTGCCAGCAGTCAGGGACAGGGAACTAATGAAAAACTGTTTTTT. It specifies CASSQGQGTNEKLFF.

The genes are TRBV2 and TRBJ2-1; D gene unclear. Germline loops: CDR1 SNHLY, CDR2 FYNNEI. V lost 6 bases and J lost 5, with 11 bases in between. CDR3 length equals 13 residues. The CDR3 protein is CASRRIPNNEQFF. CDR3 nucleotides: TGTGCCAGCAGACGCATTCCAAACAATGAGCAGTTCTTC.

The chain recombines TRBV27 with TRBJ2-3; D possibly corresponds to TRBD2 (6 bases). Germline V gene sequence: CDR1 MNHEY, CDR2 SMNVEV (reference sequence). Trimming took 5 bases from V and 2 from J, leaving 14 bases between them. This CDR3 has 15 amino acids. In nucleotides, the CDR3 is TGTGCCAGCAGTCTCCGCGGAGGGGTCACAGATACGCAGTATTTT. Its protein product is CASSLRGGVTDTQYF.

This clonotype was seen just once. The chain is built from TRBV11-2 and TRBJ2-7; D unclear. V lost 4 bases and J 9 bases, leaving 10 bases between the germline ends. Germline lookup yields CDR1 SGHAT and CDR2 FQNNGV. The CDR3 covers 11 residues. CDR3 protein: CASSSGNGQYF. CDR3 nucleotide sequence: TGTGCCAGCAGCTCAGGCAATGGGCAGTACTTC.

The rearrangement links TRBV28 to TRBJ2-7; D is ambiguous. Per germline, CDR1 MDHEN and CDR2 SYDVKM. The germline V and J ends were trimmed by 4 bases and 0 bases, with 10 bases remaining between them. The length of the CDR3 is 14 residues. The CDR3 loop reads CASSSPVTSYEQYF. Here the CDR3 DNA reads TGTGCCAGCAGTTCCCCTGTTACCTCCTACGAGCAGTACTTC.

This clonotype was counted many times. V and J are TRBV4-2 and TRBJ2-1; no reliable D call. Deletions cut 4 bases from V and 3 bases from J, with 10 bases between. CDR3 length: 14 residues. CDR1 and CDR2 (germline): LGHNA, YNFKEQ. CDR3 region: CASSPTPGYNEQFF. The DNA of the CDR3 is TGTGCCAGCAGCCCCACCCCGGGCTACAATGAGCAGTTCTTC.

The CDR3 region is CASRPDRDSYEQYF. The DNA of the CDR3 is TGCGCCAGCAGACCGGACAGGGACTCCTACGAGCAGTACTTC. The V call is TRBV5-1, the J call TRBJ2-7, with 8 positions matching TRBD1. Trimming took 5 bases from V and 0 from J; bases not matched to a gene: 4. The CDR3 is made up of 14 amino acids. Germline V CDR1 and CDR2: SGHRS, YFSETQ.

This clonotype came up a few times. The rearrangement uses TRBV29-1 and TRBJ1-1, with 7 positions matching TRBD1. The CDR3 extends over 11 amino acids. Germline loops: CDR1 SQVTM, CDR2 ANQGSEA. Unmatched junction bases numbered 5, after V lost 7 bases and J lost 6 bases. In DNA, the CDR3 is TGCAGCGGCTCCGGGACAGCTGAAGCTTTCTTT. This translates into CSGSGTAEAFF.

The CDR3 reads CSARGLAGSNEQFF. The CDR3 DNA reads as TGCAGTGCTAGAGGTCTAGCGGGATCCAATGAGCAGTTCTTC. This chain connects TRBV20-1 to TRBJ2-1; 9 nucleotides line up with TRBD2. CDR1 and CDR2 from the germline V gene are DFQATT and SNEGSKA (reference sequence). CDR3 length equals 14 residues. The V gene end was trimmed by 1 base and the J gene end by 6 bases; junction bases not matched to a gene: 4.

This clonotype appeared a few times. This rearrangement joins TRBV7-2 to TRBJ2-1; D is uncertain. Trimming left V 3 bases short and J 4 bases short, with 13 bases between. Germline CDR1 SGHTA, CDR2 FQGNSA. The CDR3 contains 15 residues. This chain's CDR3 is CASSLGPPGYNEQFF. The CDR3 coding sequence is TGTGCCAGCAGCTTGGGTCCCCCGGGTTACAATGAGCAGTTCTTC.

The chain couples TRBV7-3 to TRBJ2-1, with D perhaps TRBD1 (6 bases). V was cut by 3 bases and J by 12 bases, with 21 bases left in between. The CDR3 runs 15 residues. Germline assignment: CDR1 SGHTA and CDR2 FQGTGA. The CDR3 DNA follows: TGTGCCAGCAGCTTGCGGACAGAAAACAATGCGGGGCAGTTCTTC. Translating it yields CASSLRTENNAGQFF. Combining the CDR3 with reference TRBV7-3 and TRBJ2-1 gives the whole variable domain GAGVSQTPSNKVTEKGKYVELRCDPISGHTALYWYRQSLGQGPEFLIYFQGTGAADDSGLPNDRFFAVRPEGSVSTLKIQRTERGDSAVYLCASSLRTENNAGQFFGPGTRLTVL.

V and J are TRBV18 and TRBJ2-5; D tentatively fits TRBD1 or TRBD2 (5 bases each). Germline V gene data show CDR1 as KGHSH and CDR2 as LQKENI. V was shortened by 3 bases and J by 2 bases, with 13 bases between the two germline ends. This CDR3 comprises 15 residues. The CDR3 region is CASSPVPGPQETQYF. CDR3 bases: TGTGCCAGCTCACCCGTACCGGGACCGCAAGAGACCCAGTACTTC.

This rearrangement joins TRBV12-3 or TRBV12-4 to TRBJ1-1; D not resolved. Between the trimmed V and J ends, which lost 8 bases and 6 bases, there was a span of 16 bases. The CDR3 extends over 13 amino acids. CDR3 residues: CASDETNQAEAFF. CDR3 nucleotide sequence: TGTGCCAGCGATGAGACAAATCAGGCTGAAGCTTTCTTT.

This clonotype was detected a few times. This chain joins TRBV20-1 and TRBJ1-2; no definite D call. From germline, CDR1 is DFQATT and CDR2 SNEGSKA (reference sequence). Trimming took off 1 base at V and 4 bases at J, with 16 bases between the two ends. The CDR3 spans 15 residues. The CDR3 region has the DNA TGCAGTGCTAGAGTGGTGGCTCACACGGGCTATGGCTACACCTTC. Its translation: CSARVVAHTGYGYTF.

This clonotype was detected a few times. The V call is TRBV12-3 or TRBV12-4, the J call TRBJ2-4; 7 nucleotides line up with TRBD2. V dropped 3 bases and J dropped 5; count of bases not matched to a gene: 7. The CDR3 contains 15 residues. As DNA, the CDR3 is TGTGCCAGCAGTTTGGGGAGGGACGGACAAAACATTCAGTACTTC. Amino acid sequence: CASSLGRDGQNIQYF.